This T cell receptor (beta chain) came from a study of blood T cell repertoires in COVID-19. Study as a whole: Some COVID-19 samples were acute and others convalescent; all came from the United States, Italy and Spain. PBMCs, B-cell-depleted T cells, or T cells provided the cDNA or gDNA that made up the material.

This CDR3 contains 15 residues. Looked up from germline, CDR1 is MDHEN and CDR2 is SYDVKM. V was shortened by 2 bases and J by 1 base, with 9 bases between the two germline ends. Per the study methods: The assay estimated nucleated cells by amplifying reference gene primers. TCRdb keeps only in-frame clones here, not all; method: immunoSEQ multiplex PCR. The V and J calls and clone size were taken over from that table, and D and trimming were inferred from the DNA. Among some 150,000 clones listed, 82% were seen once. The specimen was peripheral blood. The TCR sequence derives from a woman of 80 years or more with acute or convalescent COVID-19. The J gene is TRBJ2-4, the V gene TRBV28; tentative D call: TRBD1 (5 bases). The CDR3 DNA follows: TGTGCCAGCAGTTTAGGGGCAGGGGCCAAAAACATTCAGTACTTC. This translates into CASSLGAGAKNIQYF.